The clone carrying this T cell receptor (beta chain) has ten or more counts. The sample belongs to a study of early T cells in non-severe SARS-CoV-2 infection. Unique molecular identifiers (one per individual cDNA molecule) were attached. TCRdb independently ran MiXCR on the 5' RACE reads; one entry per CDR3 protein. The profile shows around 25,000 distinct CDR3 sequences, around 5% of them singletons. The V gene lost 0 bases and the J gene lost 4 bases, with 11 bases spanning the gap. The germline CDR1 and CDR2 sequences are SQVTM and ANQGSEA. The CDR3 covers 14 residues. V is TRBV29-1 and J is TRBJ2-3; D remains unclear. The sample was whole blood. This receptor was obtained from an adult who was a healthcare worker with PCR-confirmed SARS-CoV-2 infection or an uninfected control (not recorded which). DNA for the CDR3: TGCAGCGTTGAAGATCGGCGGCAGGCAGATACGCAGTATTTT. It codes for CSVEDRRQADTQYF.